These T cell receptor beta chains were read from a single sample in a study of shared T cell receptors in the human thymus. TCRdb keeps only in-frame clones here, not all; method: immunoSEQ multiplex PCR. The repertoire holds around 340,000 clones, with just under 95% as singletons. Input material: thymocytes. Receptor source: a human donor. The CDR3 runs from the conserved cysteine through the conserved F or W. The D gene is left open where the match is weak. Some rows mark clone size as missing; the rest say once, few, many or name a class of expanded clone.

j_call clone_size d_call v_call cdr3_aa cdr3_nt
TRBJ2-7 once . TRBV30 CACGPTITSLSYEQYF TGTGCCTGCGGCCCCACCATCACCTCCCTCTCCTACGAGCAGTACTTC
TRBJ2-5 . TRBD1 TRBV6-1 CASSEVGQGYVETQYF TGTGCCAGCAGTGAAGTAGGACAGGGATACGTTGAGACCCAGTACTTC
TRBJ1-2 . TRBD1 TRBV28 CASSSRDRARWYGYTF TGTGCCAGCAGCTCCCGGGACAGGGCTAGGTGGTATGGCTACACCTTC
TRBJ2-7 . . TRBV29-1 CSVALGGSYEQYF TGCAGCGTTGCTCTTGGGGGGAGTTACGAGCAGTACTTC
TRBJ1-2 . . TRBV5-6 CASSWEKGGYGYTF TGTGCCAGCAGCTGGGAAAAGGGTGGCTATGGCTACACCTTC
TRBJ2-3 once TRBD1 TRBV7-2 CASSFHKGGSTDTQYF TGTGCCAGCAGCTTCCATAAAGGGGGCAGCACAGATACGCAGTATTTT
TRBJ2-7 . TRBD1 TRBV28 CASSPRDRVIYEQYF TGTGCCAGCAGCCCCCGGGACAGGGTAATATACGAGCAGTACTTC
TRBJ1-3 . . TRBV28 CASSLDLLLPGNTIYF TGTGCCAGCAGTTTAGACCTCCTGCTTCCTGGAAACACCATATATTTT
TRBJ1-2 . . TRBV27 CASSCGQPQFYGYTF TGTGCCAGCAGTTGCGGACAGCCCCAATTTTATGGCTACACCTTC
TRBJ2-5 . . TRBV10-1 CASSESLKGTQYF TGCGCCAGCAGTGAGTCATTAAAGGGGACCCAGTACTTC
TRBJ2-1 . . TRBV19 CASSTPAGDNEQFF TGTGCCAGTAGCACCCCGGCAGGGGACAATGAGCAGTTCTTC
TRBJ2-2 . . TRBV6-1 CASSLGPDTGELFF TGTGCCAGCAGCCTAGGGCCGGACACCGGGGAGCTGTTTTTT
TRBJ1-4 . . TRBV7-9 CASSRAREKLFF TGTGCCAGCAGCCGTGCTCGGGAAAAACTGTTTTTT
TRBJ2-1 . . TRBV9 CASTPWGELGNEQFF TGTGCCAGCACCCCCTGGGGGGAGCTGGGAAATGAGCAGTTCTTC
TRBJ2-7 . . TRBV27 CASNPNYGYEQYF TGTGCCAGTAACCCAAATTACGGCTACGAGCAGTACTTC
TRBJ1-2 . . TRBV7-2 CASSLPGRSFRRGSYGYTF TGTGCCAGCAGCTTACCGGGCCGCTCCTTTAGACGGGGTTCCTATGGCTACACCTTC
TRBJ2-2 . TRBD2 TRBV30 CATLRAGGPTGELFF TGTGCCACGTTGCGGGCGGGAGGGCCGACCGGGGAGCTGTTTTTT
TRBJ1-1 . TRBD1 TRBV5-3 CARSPGTGNTEAFF TGTGCCAGAAGTCCCGGGACAGGGAACACTGAAGCTTTCTTT
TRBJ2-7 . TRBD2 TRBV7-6 CASSLGLAGGDEQYF TGTGCCAGCAGCTTAGGGCTAGCGGGAGGAGACGAGCAGTACTTC
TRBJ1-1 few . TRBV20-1 CSAWEGYEAFF TGCAGTGCTTGGGAGGGGTATGAAGCTTTCTTT
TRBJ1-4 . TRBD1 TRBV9 CASSLRGAGLEKLFF TGTGCCAGCAGCCTCAGGGGGGCAGGCCTTGAAAAACTGTTTTTT
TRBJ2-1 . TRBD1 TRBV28 CASRPSAGQGLLEFF TGTGCCAGCAGACCCTCGGCGGGACAGGGGTTGTTGGAGTTCTTC
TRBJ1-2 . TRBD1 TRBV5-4 CASSLAPIHGQGARYGYTF TGTGCCAGCAGCTTGGCTCCTATTCACGGACAGGGGGCGAGGTATGGCTACACCTTC
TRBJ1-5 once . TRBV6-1 CASSESGGHQPQHF TGTGCCAGCAGTGAGTCTGGGGGGCATCAGCCCCAGCATTTT
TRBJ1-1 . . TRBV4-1 CASTDMREAFF TGTGCCAGCACGGACATGAGGGAAGCTTTCTTT
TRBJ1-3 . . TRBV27 CASSRTDSGNTIYF TGTGCCAGCAGTCGGACAGACTCTGGAAACACCATATATTTT
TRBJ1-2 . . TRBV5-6 CASSLSGFPYGYTF TGTGCCAGCAGCTTGTCTGGGTTCCCCTATGGCTACACCTTC
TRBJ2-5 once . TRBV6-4 CARKGAQYF TGTGCTAGAAAGGGGGCCCAGTACTTC
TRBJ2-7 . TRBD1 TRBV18 CASSPNRGLSYEQYF TGTGCCAGCTCACCTAACAGGGGGCTCTCCTACGAGCAGTACTTC
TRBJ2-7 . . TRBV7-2 CASSLPRGGGYEQYF TGTGCCAGCAGCTTACCCCGGGGTGGGGGCTACGAGCAGTACTTC
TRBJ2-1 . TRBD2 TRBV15 CATSRDSSGPPGRASSYNEQFF TGTGCCACCAGCAGAGATTCTTCAGGCCCTCCTGGGAGGGCCAGCTCCTACAATGAGCAGTTCTTC
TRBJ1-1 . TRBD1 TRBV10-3 CAISERDRVMNTEAFF TGTGCCATCAGTGAAAGGGACAGGGTCATGAACACTGAAGCTTTCTTT
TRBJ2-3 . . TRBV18 CASSPQQSTDTQYF TGTGCCAGCTCACCACAACAGAGCACAGATACGCAGTATTTT
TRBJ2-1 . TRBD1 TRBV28 CASTKGVFGTGSLLYEQFF TGTGCCAGCACCAAGGGGGTTTTTGGGACAGGGTCTTTGCTTTATGAGCAGTTCTTC
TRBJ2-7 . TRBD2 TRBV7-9 CASSSDTGTRKYEQYF TGTGCCAGCAGCTCAGACACCGGGACTAGAAAGTACGAGCAGTACTTC
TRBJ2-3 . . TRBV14 CASSPSQETDTQYF TGTGCCAGCAGCCCCTCACAGGAAACAGATACGCAGTATTTT
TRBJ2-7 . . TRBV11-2 CASSSKTGVKYEQYF TGTGCCAGCAGCTCGAAGACGGGAGTAAAGTACGAGCAGTACTTC
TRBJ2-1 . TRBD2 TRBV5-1 CASSLTALAGTYNEQFF TGCGCCAGCAGCTTGACGGCCCTAGCGGGTACCTACAATGAGCAGTTCTTC